This T cell receptor (beta chain) was sequenced for a study of CD8+ T cells in alopecia areata listed by TCRdb under 2018. Background on the whole study: Treated patients were enrolled in an open-label pilot trial of oral tofacitinib, 5 to 10 mg twice daily, for moderate-to-severe alopecia areata. The study used high-throughput TCRbeta sequencing to examine T cell clonal expansion in alopecia areata, in both the C3H/HeJ mouse model and human patients. Tofacitinib-treated patients had biopsies at baseline and at 4 and 24 weeks of treatment, with a later scalp biopsy in several patients. RNA came from the PAXgene miRNA kit for fixed scalp, the miRNeasy kit for PBMCs, and the RNeasy kit for mouse skin. Scalp clonality was compared across normal scalp (n=4), patchy alopecia areata scalp (n=8), and alopecia totalis/universalis scalp (n=8). Patients received tofacitinib for 6 to 18 months and were then followed off drug for 6 months to check for delayed response and recurrence. immunoSEQ multiplex PCR using 35 Vbeta forward primers and 13 Jbeta reverse primers was used to amplify TCRbeta CDR3 regions. In humans, TCRbeta sequencing was performed on scalp tissue and on sorted CD4+ and CD8+ peripheral blood T cells from healthy controls and from patients with patchy or totalis/universalis alopecia areata.

Library preparation was by the immunoSEQ multiplex PCR assay. RNA was extracted from all samples and reverse transcribed into cDNA as template for TCR sequencing. SuperScript III was used to make first-strand cDNA, primed with a 2:1 mix of oligo-dT and random hexamers. A synthetic immune receptor repertoire was used to gauge amplification bias, and whatever bias remained was removed computationally. As for how the authors treated the data: After raw reads were preprocessed to remove errors, the CDR3 was defined following IMGT conventions as running from the conserved cysteine to phenylalanine. To get clonality, Shannon entropy was normalized by log2 of the number of productive unique TCRs and the result was subtracted from 1. Whether scalp clones were CD4 or CD8 was inferred by matching scalp TCRbeta sequences against CD4 and CD8 repertoires sorted from blood. TCRdb holds this immuneACCESS table with in-frame rearrangements only. Some clones are missing; in checked studies, unresolved V genes explain under half, and the rest has no known cause. V and J calls plus clone size are reproduced from that table; the DNA served to infer D and trimming. Present in this sample are 90,000 to 150,000 clones, less than 45% of which were seen just once. The ten largest account for over 3% of the sample.

Trimmed from V: 4 bases; trimmed from J: 1 base; junction bases lacking a gene match: 3. From cysteine to phenylalanine, the CDR3 is 16 amino acids long. Only the CDR3 DNA stays, 48 bases, in frame from base 1. From alopecia areata patients, peripheral blood was collected along with lesional scalp punch biopsies. PBMCs were isolated by density centrifugation and stained for CD3, CD4 and CD8, after which CD4+ and CD8+ T cells were sorted on a FACSAria. Broader findings and caveats from the paper: Resident alphabeta T cells in normal human skin are also sequenced, complicating scalp TCR repertoire analysis, unlike mouse skin dominated by gammadelta T cells. Shared TCR sequences between patients were less evident than in mice, which may be partly attributable to HLA diversity in the patient population. Higher clonality and more expanded CD8+ clones were observed in lesional scalp than in normal scalp, particularly in alopecia totalis/universalis, a finding suggestive of antigenic drive.

The sample holds a few counts of this clone. The clone's antigen remains unknown. No base quality information exists; no much larger clone differs at one position. Material for sequencing was CD4+ T cells sorted from blood. The chain links TRBV23-1 with TRBJ2-2, with 10 bases in between that match TRBD1. TRBV23-1 is an open reading frame whose function is uncertain. The clonotype was recovered from a human donor with alopecia areata. The nucleotide sequence reads TGCGCCAGCAGTCTTCGGGACAGGGGGAACACCGGGGAGCTGTTTTTT. It codes for CASSLRDRGNTGELFF.